This TCR beta chain came from a study of radiation and T cells in renal cell carcinoma. This clone showed up just once. V was pared by 7 bases and J by 3 bases, with 12 bases between. The CDR3 is 14 amino acids. Germline lookup yields CDR1 LNHDA and CDR2 SQIVND (reference sequence). Time point meaning: blood 4 weeks post-SBRT, at nephrectomy. The sample's treatment: 15 Gy SBRT to primary tumor, nephrectomy 4 weeks later. Blood was sampled at baseline, 2 weeks and 4 weeks after SBRT. Clear cell pathology was present in this patient's renal cell carcinoma. The method was immunoSEQ multiplex PCR; TCRdb's version includes in-frame clones alone and lacks a portion of them. The sample holds more than 120,000 clones; less than 90% are singletons and the top ten take 17%.

Sequenced material: blood, taken from a patient whose treatment included radiotherapy and nephrectomy. The chain uses TRBV19 and TRBJ2-2; perhaps TRBD2 as D (6 bases). The TCR originated in a woman aged 45-59 years with renal cell carcinoma. As DNA, the CDR3 is TGTGCCAGTATGGGGCGGGGCTACACCGGGGAGCTGTTTTTT. This gives the protein CASMGRGYTGELFF.